These 18 T cell receptor beta chains originate from one sample sequenced in a study of regulatory T cells in long-lasting Graves disease. Arm-PCR of CDR3 regions and iRepertoire HTBI primers were the basis on which TCR beta libraries were built. In TCRdb, the multiplex PCR reads were re-called with MiXCR into one record per CDR3 protein. This sample carries over 350,000 distinct CDR3 sequences, around 21% of them seen once, and the ten largest clones take around 21%. The time point denotes: persistent/refractory GD, antithyroid drugs over 5 years with positive TRAb. The TCR library was prepared using RNA isolated from PBMCs. This specimen was peripheral blood mononuclear cells (PBMCs), taken when the disease was refractory, from a patient treated with antithyroid drugs. These receptor sequences come from a female donor with Graves disease.

The rearrangement uses TRBV18 and TRBJ1-4, with 9 bases that match TRBD1. Germline V gene lookup returns CDR1 KGHSH and CDR2 LQKENI. The CDR3 has 14 residues. After removal of 4 bases from V and 5 bases from J, the junction contained 2 bases not matched to a gene. The CDR3 coding sequence is TGTGCCAGCTCACGGACAGGGGAGAATGAAAAACTGTTTTTT. This gives the protein CASSRTGENEKLFF.

At least ten counts were recorded for this clonotype. The chain is built from TRBV2 and TRBJ2-5; D call uncertain. Looked up from germline, CDR1 is SNHLY and CDR2 is FYNNEI. The CDR3 extends over 12 amino acids. V gave up 7 bases and J gave up 9 bases, with 15 bases separating them. CDR3 DNA sequence: TGTGCCAGCACCGGGTACTTGGGGTCCCAGTACTTC. Translating it yields CASTGYLGSQYF.

This clonotype was recorded a few times. The chain combines TRBV3-1 with TRBJ2-5, with D unresolved. This CDR3 is 14 amino acids long. V gave up 4 bases and J gave up 2 bases, with 11 bases separating them. Looked up from germline, CDR1 is LGHDT and CDR2 is YNNKEL (reference sequence). This CDR3 is CASSPEIEQETQYF. CDR3 coding DNA: TGTGCCAGCAGCCCCGAAATCGAACAAGAGACCCAGTACTTC.

This clonotype has at least ten counts. Written as DNA, the CDR3 is TGTGCCAGCAGTGAAGGGACAAACTATGGCTACACCTTC. This encodes CASSEGTNYGYTF. V and J are TRBV2 and TRBJ1-2, with D possibly being TRBD1 (5 bases). Trimming stripped 1 base from V and 2 bases from J, with 5 bases between. The CDR3 runs to 13 residues. From germline, CDR1 is SNHLY and CDR2 FYNNEI.

The rearrangement joins TRBV7-2 to TRBJ2-3, with D tentatively TRBD1 or TRBD2 (5 bases each). Germline CDR1 is SGHTA and CDR2 is FQGNSA. The CDR3 is 15 amino acids. V lost 1 base and J 3 bases, leaving 11 bases between the germline ends. The CDR3 sequence is CASSLGTGQTDTQYF. CDR3 sequence (DNA): TGTGCCAGCAGCTTAGGCACGGGGCAGACAGATACGCAGTATTTT.

This clonotype came up many times. The J gene is TRBJ2-5, the V gene TRBV11-2; D might be TRBD2 (5 bases). Germline V CDR1 and CDR2: SGHAT, FQNNGV. With 5 bases removed from V and 7 bases from J, the gap between germline ends came to 11 bases. The CDR3 covers 12 residues. The CDR3 loop is CASSPLAGTQYF. For the CDR3, the DNA is TGTGCCAGCAGCCCCCTCGCGGGGACCCAGTACTTC.

This clonotype turned up a few times. This chain uses TRBV11-2 with TRBJ2-7; tentatively, D is TRBD1 (5 bases). Germline assignment: CDR1 SGHAT and CDR2 FQNNGV. The CDR3 is made up of 13 amino acids. V was cut by 3 bases and J by 3 bases, with 9 bases left in between. This CDR3 is CASSFHRIYEQYF. CDR3 DNA: TGTGCCAGCAGCTTTCACAGGATCTACGAGCAGTACTTC.

This clonotype occurred a few times. This rearrangement joins TRBV4-3 to TRBJ2-7, with D possibly being TRBD1 (6 bases). Germline loops: CDR1 LGHNA, CDR2 YSLEER. The CDR3 loop spans 15 amino acids. Deletions cut 0 bases from V and 0 bases from J, with 9 bases between. CDR3 residues: CASSQDTGPSYEQYF. In DNA form, the CDR3 reads TGCGCCAGCAGCCAAGATACAGGGCCCTCCTACGAGCAGTACTTC.

This chain joins TRBV9 and TRBJ1-6; D gene ambiguous. CDR1 is SGDLS and CDR2 is YYNGEE in the germline V gene. CDR3 length: 14 amino acids. V lost 0 bases to trimming and J lost 7 bases, with 8 bases between them. CDR3 in amino acids: CASSVAGVNSPLHF. In DNA, the CDR3 is TGTGCCAGCAGCGTAGCGGGCGTGAATTCACCCCTCCACTTT.

This clonotype was counted many times. The chain recombines TRBV27 with TRBJ1-2; D may be TRBD1 (5 bases). The germline gives CDR1 MNHEY, CDR2 SMNVEV (reference sequence). This CDR3 has 13 amino acids. V lost 0 bases, J lost 8 bases, and 10 bases lay in between. DNA for the CDR3: TGTGCCAGCAGTTTATCAGGGGAGCAGGGCTACACCTTC. Translation gives CASSLSGEQGYTF.

This clonotype was seen ten or more times. The V gene is TRBV12-3 or TRBV12-4, the J gene TRBJ1-5, with D uncertain. The CDR3 runs 14 residues. V was trimmed by 2 bases and J by 4 bases, leaving 9 bases between them. The CDR3 DNA reads as TGTGCCAGCAGTTTAACGGCAGAAAATCAGCCCCAGCATTTT. It is translated as CASSLTAENQPQHF.

A note on this clonotype: The CDR3 does not end in the conserved phenylalanine or tryptophan, so this is likely a read error. The V gene is TRBV7-3, the J gene TRBJ1-1; tentatively, D is TRBD1 (5 bases). Trimming took 2 bases from V and 0 from J, leaving 7 bases between them. There are 14 residues in the CDR3. Per germline, CDR1 SGHTA and CDR2 FQGTGA. The CDR3 DNA reads TGTGCCAGCAGCTTAGGGGGGGTGAACACTGAAGCTTTCCTT. Translating gives CASSLGGVNTEAFL.

Only a few counts were recorded for this clonotype. This chain connects TRBV7-2 to TRBJ2-3, with 13 bases aligning to TRBD2. Germline V CDR1 and CDR2: SGHTA, FQGNSA. The ends lost 5 bases at V and 5 bases at J; junction bases unmatched: 7. The CDR3 spans 16 residues. In nucleotides, the CDR3 is TGTGCCAGCAGCCAACTAGCGGGAGGGCCAGGAGATACGCAGTATTTT. It is translated as CASSQLAGGPGDTQYF.

There are a few counts of this clonotype. The chain uses TRBV20-1 and TRBJ2-2, with D maybe TRBD2 (6 bases). V lost 0 bases and J lost 4, with 18 bases in between. The CDR3 totals 17 residues. Germline assignment: CDR1 DFQATT and CDR2 SNEGSKA (reference sequence). The CDR3 region is CSARDRQLALSTGELFF. DNA of the CDR3: TGCAGTGCTAGAGACCGCCAACTAGCCCTAAGCACCGGGGAGCTGTTTTTT.

This clonotype was counted many times. The chain joins TRBV2 to TRBJ2-7; no firm D call. The CDR3 spans 14 residues. V was pared by 2 bases and J by 2 bases, with 10 bases between. Germline lookup yields CDR1 SNHLY and CDR2 FYNNEI. In nucleotides, the CDR3 is TGTGCCAGCAGTGAATTGGTTGGACCCTACGAGCAGTACTTC. Encoded protein: CASSELVGPYEQYF. Complete variable domain (other parts from reference TRBV2 and TRBJ2-7): EPEVTQTPSHQVTQMGQEVILRCVPISNHLYFYWYRQILGQKVEFLVSFYNNEISEKSEIFDDQFSVERPDGSNFTLKIRSTKLEDSAMYFCASSELVGPYEQYFGPGTRLTVT.

This clonotype was detected many times. This rearrangement joins TRBV2 to TRBJ1-2; D is ambiguous. V lost 5 bases and J lost 4, with 11 bases in between. The CDR3 length is 13 residues. The germline V gene has CDR1 SNHLY and CDR2 FYNNEI. The CDR3 sequence is CASSSTITYGYTF. CDR3 nucleotide sequence: TGTGCCAGCAGTTCGACCATAACCTATGGCTACACCTTC.

This clonotype was seen many times. This chain connects TRBV28 to TRBJ2-7; 9 bases are shared with TRBD2. The CDR3 totals 18 residues. CDR1 is MDHEN, CDR2 SYDVKM, per germline. The ends lost 1 base at V and 0 bases at J; junction bases unmatched: 10. For the CDR3, the DNA is TGTGCCAGCAGTTTATCCCTTACTAGCGGGCAGAGCTCCTACGAGCAGTACTTC. It specifies CASSLSLTSGQSSYEQYF.

This clonotype came up a few times. This chain joins TRBV19 and TRBJ2-2; D is tentatively TRBD1 or TRBD2 (5 bases each). The CDR3 totals 17 residues. The germline V and J ends were trimmed by 8 bases and 6 bases, with 25 bases remaining between them. Germline V gene data show CDR1 as LNHDA and CDR2 as SQIVND (reference sequence). The CDR3 region is CASGVALGLRGAGELFF. CDR3 DNA: TGTGCCAGTGGGGTTGCCCTCGGGTTGAGGGGCGCCGGGGAGCTGTTTTTT. The whole variable domain, remainder taken from reference TRBV19 and TRBJ2-2, is DGGITQSPKYLFRKEGQNVTLSCEQNLNHDAMYWYRQDPGQGLRLIYYSQIVNDFQKGDIAEGYSVSREKKESFPLTVTSAQKNPTAFYLCASGVALGLRGAGELFFGEGSRLTVL.